The 2 T cell receptor beta chains in this list originate from one sample, sequenced in a study of CD8+CD57+ T cells in acquired aplastic anemia. Genomic DNA, the template, was used for profiling of the TCR beta VDJ and CDR3. TCRdb reanalysed the reads using MiXCR and keeps one entry per CDR3 protein. The sample yields under 200,000 distinct CDR3 sequences, about 70% seen once. The sequenced patients had an expansion of CD8+CD57+ cells seen by flow cytometry. Sequences were obtained from sorted CD4+, CD8+, or CD8+CD57+ T cells (not recorded which) from PBMCs. These receptors were collected from a human donor with aplastic anemia.

This rearrangement joins TRBV10-1 to TRBJ1-1; D perhaps matches TRBD1 (6 bases). This CDR3 is 13 amino acids long. Per germline, CDR1 WNHNN and CDR2 SYGVQD (reference sequence). Trimming left V 4 bases short and J 1 base short, with 7 bases between. The CDR3 DNA reads TGCGCCAGCAGTGTACAGGGGAACACTGAAGCTTTCTTT. Its translation: CASSVQGNTEAFF.

This clonotype was counted between two and nine times. This chain connects TRBV7-8 to TRBJ2-1, with D possibly called TRBD1 or TRBD2 (6 bases each). V lost 5 bases and J lost 4, with 24 bases in between. CDR1 is SGHVS, CDR2 FQNEAQ, per germline. The CDR3 spans 18 residues. CDR3 in DNA: TGTGCCAGCAGCGCTAATAAGGGAACGGGGGCGAGGTACAATGAGCAGTTCTTC. Translation gives CASSANKGTGARYNEQFF.